Included here is one T cell receptor beta chain sequence, with context. The specificity of this receptor is unknown. No qualities accompany the bases; no much larger clone lies one base away. The sample originates from a study of shared clonotypes between healthy human individuals (TCRdb year 2020). As for the study more broadly: The cohort comprised two women and a few men aged 18 to 49 years. For each donor, three plates each were used for CD4 naive and CD4 memory, two plates were used for CD8 naive, and one plate was used for CD8 memory. To estimate repertoire size and how much clonotypes are shared between individuals, the study performed deep sequencing of blood TCR repertoires from 4 to 6 healthy adults. Libraries were prepared and TCR repertoires were sequenced by different laboratories using diverse techniques, in order to increase sequencing depth and limit assay-specific biases. Between about 0.94 and 8.9 billion PBMCs per donor were obtained by leukapheresis.

The research as a whole found: Across four donors, around 5.4% of naive CD4, around 3.5% of naive CD8, approximately 2.5% of memory CD4, and approximately 0.4% of memory CD8 clonotypes were shared. Sampling was limited to blood, and TCR repertoires in tissue likely differ from TCR repertoires in blood. Naive subsets generally had larger estimated clonotype richness than memory subsets. Even with the large sequencing depth, rarefaction of the sorted-subset datasets indicated that sequencing was incomplete. Because the study included a small number of donors, the genetic and exposure-history diversity represented was limited. Compared with non-shared clonotypes, the clonotypes found in all four sorted-subset donors had higher generation probabilities. Pairwise subsampling indicated that sequencing depth was expected to affect the degree of clonotype sharing among donors.

For the CD8 naive samples, CD45RO-negative cells were positively selected for CCR7, yielding a CD45RA+CCR7+ population from which TemRA cells were excluded. Donors were healthy HIV-negative adults with no recently reported acute infections or vaccinations. All donors were Caucasian adults living in Nashville, Tennessee, USA. After blood collection by leukapheresis, PBMCs were isolated using Ficoll-Histopaque density gradient centrifugation and then cryopreserved in the vapor phase of liquid nitrogen. Analytical flow cytometry was used to check the purity and quantity of each magnetically sorted T cell population. Genomic DNA was isolated from each sorted fraction and quantified by UV absorbance on a Nanodrop 2000c. V is reduced by 4 bases and J by 1 base, leaving a spacing of 10 bases between them. CDR1 SGHNT and CDR2 YYREEE were looked up in the germline V gene (reference sequence). The CDR3 spans 14 residues, from the cysteine through the phenylalanine. The retained sequence is limited to the CDR3, 42 bases, with the frame set at the first base.

TCR CDR3 regions were amplified from genomic DNA by multiplex PCR using the deep immunoSEQ assay. For each cell subset, the extracted genomic DNA was distributed evenly across all wells of several immunoSEQ 96-well plates, and each plate served as one replicate. For sorted subsets, about 0.2 ug genomic DNA, equal to approximately 30,000 T cell genomes, was loaded into each replicate PCR. Purified libraries were quantified with a Qubit 3.0 fluorometer, sized on a Bioanalyzer 2100, and re-quantified with the KAPA Library Quantification kit. A separate single-read 150-cycle Illumina NextSeq 550 flow cell was used to sequence each immunoSEQ 96-well plate. The paper's processing steps were these. Because only junctional sequences without quality scores were contained in the immunoSEQ output, filtering matching that applied to full-length reads could not be performed. Sequences were annotated with PyIR, a Python wrapper for IgBLAST v1.9, and V/J genes and CDR3 were assigned using IMGT germline references. Any read was removed if the V/J assignment was weak (E-value above 1e-6), the CDR3 was missing, or the read contained stop codons, out-of-frame junctions, or ambiguous translated residues. V3J clonotypes were defined as sequences sharing the same inferred V gene, J gene, and CDR3 amino acid sequence. Percentage overlap between repertoires was calculated by dividing the number of shared unique clonotypes by the size of the smaller repertoire. Richness of each repertoire was evaluated using RTK rarefaction, the Chao1 estimator, and Recon v2.1 estimates of unobserved clonotypes. Generation probabilities for all TCRbeta clonotypes obtained by the gDNA method from a handful of donors were computed using OLGA. TCRdb mirrors the immuneACCESS table, restricted to in-frame sequences. Some clones are absent from its copies; in checked studies, under half trace to an unresolved V gene, and the reason for the others is unknown. V and J calls and clone size follow that table, whereas D and trimming were derived from the DNA. The sample includes 2 million to 2.5 million clones, with roughly 91% observed a single time. The top ten clones comprise around 1.7% of the sample.

Material for sequencing was naive CD8+ T cells from PBMCs. In light of the paper, this sample's cell subset or site label describes: CD45RA+CCR7+. This sequence was found in a man younger than 35 in good health. Some clones in this sample may be carry-over from other donors' samples. The sequence links TRBV5-4 to TRBJ2-3, with TRBD1 as a weak D call on 5 bases. The sequenced DNA: TGTGCCAGCAGCGTCAGGGTGGGCACAGATACGCAGTATTTT. Its product reads: CASSVRVGTDTQYF.